One sample yielded the 4 T cell receptor beta chains listed below, sequenced in a study of T cell responses to AZD1222 COVID-19 vaccine. Only in-frame clones appear in the TCRdb table, and some are missing; sequencing was by immunoSEQ multiplex PCR. The sample records under 140,000 clones, over 85% being singletons. The source was peripheral blood, collected 28 days after the second AZD1222 dose. Source of these receptors: an adult who received the AZD1222 COVID-19 vaccine.

This rearrangement joins TRBV5-6 to TRBJ1-2; D gene ambiguous. This CDR3 is 17 amino acids long. Trimming shortened V by 1 base and J by 4 bases, and 20 bases separated the two germline ends. Germline CDR1 SGHDT, CDR2 YYEEEE. CDR3 bases: TGTGCCAGCAGCTTGCGGAGGAAGGATGACTTAGGCTATGGCTACACCTTC. Translated, it gives CASSLRRKDDLGYGYTF.

This CDR3 reads CASSEDQQHPNNEQFF. The CDR3 coding sequence is TGTGCCAGCAGCGAGGACCAACAACACCCTAACAATGAGCAGTTCTTC. The rearrangement joins TRBV5-4 to TRBJ2-1; D call uncertain. The CDR3 spans 16 residues. Between the trimmed V and J ends, which lost 4 bases and 5 bases, there was a span of 19 bases. CDR1 SGHNT and CDR2 YYREEE come from the germline V gene (reference sequence). Variable domain in full (rest from reference TRBV5-4 and TRBJ2-1): ETGVTQSPTHLIKTRGQQVTLRCSSQSGHNTVSWYQQALGQGPQFIFQYYREEENGRGNFPPRFSGLQFPNYSSELNVNALELDDSALYLCASSEDQQHPNNEQFFGPGTRLTVL.

This clone was seen a handful of times. The chain combines TRBV19 with TRBJ2-1; no reliable D call. V dropped 1 base and J dropped 6 bases, with 13 bases sitting between them. The germline V gene encodes CDR1 LNHDA and CDR2 SQIVND (reference sequence). This CDR3 is built from 15 residues. The CDR3 sequence: CASSIGFLSGNEQFF. The CDR3 DNA is TGTGCCAGTAGTATAGGTTTTCTGTCCGGCAATGAGCAGTTCTTC.

The CDR3 is CASSTGLAGGLYNEQFF. The CDR3 DNA reads TGTGCCAGTAGCACGGGACTAGCGGGGGGGCTGTACAATGAGCAGTTCTTC. This chain uses TRBV19 with TRBJ2-1, with 16 bases that match TRBD2. Trimming cost V 6 bases and J 4 bases; bases outside gene matches: 6. Germline V lookup: CDR1 LNHDA, CDR2 SQIVND (reference sequence). The CDR3 has 17 amino acids.